This TCR beta chain was sequenced in a study of cytomegalovirus exposure and HLA in healthy donors. The CDR3 contains 15 residues. Germline V gene lookup returns CDR1 MNHEY and CDR2 SVGAGI. Primers for the PCR totalled 60 Vbeta and 13 Jbeta. Sequenced by immunoSEQ multiplex PCR; TCRdb stores in-frame clones only, minus some. Among some 79,000 clones listed, around 78% were seen once. The clonotype comes from a male donor in good health and CMV-seropositive. V and J are TRBV6-5 and TRBJ2-5; tentative D call: TRBD2 (5 bases). The J call may be mistaken, given a closer DNA end match to TRBJ2-7. The sample taken for sequencing was PBMCs. The CDR3: CASSYDPGITYEQYF. CDR3 in DNA: TGTGCCAGCAGTTACGACCCGGGAATTACCTACGAGCAGTACTTC.